This T cell receptor (beta chain) was recorded in a study of vaccination and CD4 T cells after COVID-19. For the study at large: The BNT162b2 or mRNA-1273 vaccine was given to participants in two doses. Drawing of post-COVID samples took place a median around 100 days after diagnosis (range 35 to 161).

The Oncomine TCR Beta short-read assay generated sequence data from the DNA of cultured CD4+ T cells. Genomic DNA was extracted from cultured CD4+ T cells. TCRdb fed the PCR reads into MiXCR, producing one record per CDR3 protein. The table has around 10,000 distinct CDR3 sequences, under 35% seen once; the top ten hold 23%. The treatment is: 10-day PBMC culture with coronavirus spike peptide pools or control peptides (ViraFEST assay). Expansion of antigen-specific T cells with peptide pools by ViraFEST preceded sequencing of TCRs. A word on this clonotype: What it binds is unknown.

CDR3 size: 15 residues. V dropped 3 bases and J dropped 14 bases, with 20 bases sitting between them. The chain carries TRBV12-3 or TRBV12-4 and TRBJ1-6, with no clear D. This TCR was recovered from a human donor with COVID-19. Sequences were obtained from cultured CD4+ T cells from blood. The CDR3 reads CASSFGRRSLMSLHF. The CDR3 nucleotides read TGTGCCAGCAGTTTCGGCAGGCGCTCTCTTATGTCCCTCCACTTT.